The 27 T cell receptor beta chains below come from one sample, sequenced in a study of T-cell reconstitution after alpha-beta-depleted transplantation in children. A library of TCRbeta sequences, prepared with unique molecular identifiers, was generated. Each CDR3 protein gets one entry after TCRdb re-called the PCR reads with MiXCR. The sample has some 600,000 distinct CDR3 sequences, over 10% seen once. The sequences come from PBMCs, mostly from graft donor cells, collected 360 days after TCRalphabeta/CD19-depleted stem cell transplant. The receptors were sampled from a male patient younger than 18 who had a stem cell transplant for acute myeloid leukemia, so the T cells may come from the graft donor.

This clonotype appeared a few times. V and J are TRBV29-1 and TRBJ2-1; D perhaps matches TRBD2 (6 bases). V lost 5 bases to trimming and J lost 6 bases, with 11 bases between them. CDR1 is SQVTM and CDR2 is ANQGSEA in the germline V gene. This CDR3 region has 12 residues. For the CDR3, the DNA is TGCAGCGTTCGCGCGGGGCCCAATGAGCAGTTCTTC. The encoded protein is CSVRAGPNEQFF.

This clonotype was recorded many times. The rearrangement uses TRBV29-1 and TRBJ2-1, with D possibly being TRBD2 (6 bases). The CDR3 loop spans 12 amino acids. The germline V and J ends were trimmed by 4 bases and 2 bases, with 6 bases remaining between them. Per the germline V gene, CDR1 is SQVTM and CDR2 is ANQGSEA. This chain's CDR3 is CSVAGAYNEQFF. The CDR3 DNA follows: TGCAGCGTTGCGGGAGCCTACAATGAGCAGTTCTTC.

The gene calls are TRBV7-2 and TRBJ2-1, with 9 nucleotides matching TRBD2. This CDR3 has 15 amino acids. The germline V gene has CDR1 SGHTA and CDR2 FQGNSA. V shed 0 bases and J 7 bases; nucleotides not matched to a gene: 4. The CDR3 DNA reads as TGTGCCAGCAGCTTAGCGCGGCTAGCGGGAAATGAGCAGTTCTTC. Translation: CASSLARLAGNEQFF.

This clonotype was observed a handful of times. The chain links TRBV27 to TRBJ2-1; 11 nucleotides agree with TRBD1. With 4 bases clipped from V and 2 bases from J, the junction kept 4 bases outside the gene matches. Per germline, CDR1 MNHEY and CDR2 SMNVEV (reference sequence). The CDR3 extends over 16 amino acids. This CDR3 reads CASSSPGQGAYNEQFF. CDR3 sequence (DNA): TGTGCCAGCAGTTCGCCGGGACAGGGGGCCTACAATGAGCAGTTCTTC.

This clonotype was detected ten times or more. CDR3 nucleotides: TGTGCCAGCAGTTTAGGGACTGAGCAGTACTTC. It yields the protein CASSLGTEQYF. The chain has TRBV12-3 or TRBV12-4 and TRBJ2-7, with D tentatively TRBD2 (5 bases). V was shortened by 1 base and J by 7 bases, with 5 bases between the two germline ends. The CDR3 is made up of 11 amino acids.

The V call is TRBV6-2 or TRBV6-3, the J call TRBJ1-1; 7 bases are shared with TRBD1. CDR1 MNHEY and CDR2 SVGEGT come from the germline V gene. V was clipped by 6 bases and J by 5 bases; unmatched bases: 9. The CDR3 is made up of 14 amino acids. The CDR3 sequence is CASRTRGRETEAFF. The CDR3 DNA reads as TGTGCCAGCAGAACCAGGGGGAGAGAAACTGAAGCTTTCTTT.

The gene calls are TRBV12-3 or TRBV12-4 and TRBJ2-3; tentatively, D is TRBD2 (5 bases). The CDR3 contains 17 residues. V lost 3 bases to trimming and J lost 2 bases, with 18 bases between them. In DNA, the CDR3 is TGTGCCAGCAGTTTTCTAGCCATCGACTACCCCACAGATACGCAGTATTTT. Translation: CASSFLAIDYPTDTQYF.

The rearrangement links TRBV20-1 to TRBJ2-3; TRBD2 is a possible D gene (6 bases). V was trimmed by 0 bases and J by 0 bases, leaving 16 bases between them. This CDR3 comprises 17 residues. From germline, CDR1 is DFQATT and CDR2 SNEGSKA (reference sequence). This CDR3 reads CSARDPSGPTSTDTQYF. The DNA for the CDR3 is TGCAGTGCTAGAGATCCCAGCGGGCCCACTAGCACAGATACGCAGTATTTT.

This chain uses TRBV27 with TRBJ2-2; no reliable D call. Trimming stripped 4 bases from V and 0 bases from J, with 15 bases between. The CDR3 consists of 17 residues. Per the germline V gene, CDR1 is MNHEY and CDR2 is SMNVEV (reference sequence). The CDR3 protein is CASSSPLSWANTGELFF. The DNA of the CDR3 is TGTGCCAGCAGTTCCCCTCTTTCGTGGGCGAACACCGGGGAGCTGTTTTTT.

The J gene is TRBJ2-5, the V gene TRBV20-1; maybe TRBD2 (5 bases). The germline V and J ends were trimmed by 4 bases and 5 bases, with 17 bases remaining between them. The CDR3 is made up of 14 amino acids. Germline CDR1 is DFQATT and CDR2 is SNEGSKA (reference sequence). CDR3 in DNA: TGCAGTGCTACCCACGTGGGAGTCTGGGAGACCCAGTACTTC. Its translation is CSATHVGVWETQYF.

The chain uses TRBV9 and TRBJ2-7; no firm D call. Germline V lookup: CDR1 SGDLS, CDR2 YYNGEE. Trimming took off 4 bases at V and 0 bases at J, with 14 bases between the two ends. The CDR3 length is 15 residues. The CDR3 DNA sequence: TGTGCCAGCAGCCCGTGGACGAGGAGCTCCTACGAGCAGTACTTC. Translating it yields CASSPWTRSSYEQYF.

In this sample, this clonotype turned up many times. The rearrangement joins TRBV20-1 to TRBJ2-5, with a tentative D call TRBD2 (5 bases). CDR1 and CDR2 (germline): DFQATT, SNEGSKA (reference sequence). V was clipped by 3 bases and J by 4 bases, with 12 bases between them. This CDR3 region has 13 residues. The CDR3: CSARPGAGETQYF. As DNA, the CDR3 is TGCAGTGCTAGGCCAGGCGCGGGAGAGACCCAGTACTTC.

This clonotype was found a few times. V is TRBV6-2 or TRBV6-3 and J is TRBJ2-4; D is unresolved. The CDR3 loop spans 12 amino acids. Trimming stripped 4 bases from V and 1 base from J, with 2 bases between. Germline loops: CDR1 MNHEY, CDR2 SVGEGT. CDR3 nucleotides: TGTGCCAGCAGTTTTGCCAAAAACATTCAGTACTTC. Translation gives CASSFAKNIQYF.

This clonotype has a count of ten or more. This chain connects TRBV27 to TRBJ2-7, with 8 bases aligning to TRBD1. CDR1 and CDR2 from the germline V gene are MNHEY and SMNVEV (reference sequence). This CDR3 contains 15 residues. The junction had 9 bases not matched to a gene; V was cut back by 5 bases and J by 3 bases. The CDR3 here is CASSPRDRRGYEQYF. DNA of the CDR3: TGTGCCAGCAGTCCTCGGGACAGGCGGGGCTACGAGCAGTACTTC.

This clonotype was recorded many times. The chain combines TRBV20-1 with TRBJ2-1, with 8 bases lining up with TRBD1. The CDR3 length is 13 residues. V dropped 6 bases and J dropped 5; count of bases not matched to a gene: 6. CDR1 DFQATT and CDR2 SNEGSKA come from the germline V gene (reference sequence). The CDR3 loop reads CSANRGVNNEQFF. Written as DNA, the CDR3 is TGCAGTGCAAACAGGGGGGTGAACAATGAGCAGTTCTTC.

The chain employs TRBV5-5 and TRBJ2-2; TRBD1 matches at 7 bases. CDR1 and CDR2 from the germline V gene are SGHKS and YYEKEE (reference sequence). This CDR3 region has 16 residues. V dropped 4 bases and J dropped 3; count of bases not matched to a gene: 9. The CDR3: CASSPKTGIDTGELFF. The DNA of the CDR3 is TGTGCCAGCAGCCCCAAGACAGGGATCGACACCGGGGAGCTGTTTTTT.

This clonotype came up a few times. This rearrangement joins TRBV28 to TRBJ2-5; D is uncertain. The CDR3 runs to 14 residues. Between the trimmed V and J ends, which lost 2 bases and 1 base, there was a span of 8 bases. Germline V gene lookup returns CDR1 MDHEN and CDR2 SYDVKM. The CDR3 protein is CASSLLSLQETQYF. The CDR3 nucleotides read TGTGCCAGCAGTTTACTATCCCTCCAAGAGACCCAGTACTTC.

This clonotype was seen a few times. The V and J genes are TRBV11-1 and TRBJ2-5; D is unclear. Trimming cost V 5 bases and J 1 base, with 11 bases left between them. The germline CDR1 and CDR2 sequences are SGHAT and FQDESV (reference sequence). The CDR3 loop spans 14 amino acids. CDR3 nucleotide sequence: TGTGCCAGCAGCCCCCAGTTCCTCCAAGAGACCCAGTACTTC. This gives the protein CASSPQFLQETQYF. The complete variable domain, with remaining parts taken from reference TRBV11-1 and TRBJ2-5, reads EAEVAQSPRYKITEKSQAVAFWCDPISGHATLYWYRQILGQGPELLVQFQDESVVDDSQLPKDRFSAERLKGVDSTLKIQPAELGDSAMYLCASSPQFLQETQYFGPGTRLLVL.

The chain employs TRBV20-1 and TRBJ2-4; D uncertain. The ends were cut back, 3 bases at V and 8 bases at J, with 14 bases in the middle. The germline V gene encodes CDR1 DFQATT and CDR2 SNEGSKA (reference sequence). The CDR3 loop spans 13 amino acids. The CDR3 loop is CSASHRVRDIQYF. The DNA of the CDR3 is TGCAGTGCTAGCCATCGGGTTCGAGACATTCAGTACTTC.

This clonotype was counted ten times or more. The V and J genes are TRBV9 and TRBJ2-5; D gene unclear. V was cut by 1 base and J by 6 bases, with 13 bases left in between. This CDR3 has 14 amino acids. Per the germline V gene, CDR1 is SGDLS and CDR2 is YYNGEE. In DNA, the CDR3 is TGTGCCAGCAGCGTACGTTGGTTCGGAAAGACCCAGTACTTC. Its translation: CASSVRWFGKTQYF.

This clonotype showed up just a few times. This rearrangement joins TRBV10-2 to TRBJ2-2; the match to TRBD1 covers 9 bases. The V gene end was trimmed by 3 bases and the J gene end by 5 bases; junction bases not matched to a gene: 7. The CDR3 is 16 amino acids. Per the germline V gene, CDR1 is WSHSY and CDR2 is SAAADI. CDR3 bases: TGCGCCAGCAGTGACCCGGGACAGGGAGGGACCGGGGAGCTGTTTTTT. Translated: CASSDPGQGGTGELFF.

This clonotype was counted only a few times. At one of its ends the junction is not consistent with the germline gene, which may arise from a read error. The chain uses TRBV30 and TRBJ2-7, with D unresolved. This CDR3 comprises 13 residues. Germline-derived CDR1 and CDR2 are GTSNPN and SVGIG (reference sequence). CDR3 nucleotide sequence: TGTGCCTGGAGTCCCAATCTTGGTGGTCCAGCGAACTTC. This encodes CAWSPNLGGPANF. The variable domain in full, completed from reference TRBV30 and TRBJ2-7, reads SQTIHQWPATLVQPVGSPLSLECTVEGTSNPNLYWYRQAAGRGLQLLFYSVGIGQISSEVPQNLSASRPQDRQFILSSKKLLLSDSGFYLCAWSPNLGGPANFGPGTRLTVT.

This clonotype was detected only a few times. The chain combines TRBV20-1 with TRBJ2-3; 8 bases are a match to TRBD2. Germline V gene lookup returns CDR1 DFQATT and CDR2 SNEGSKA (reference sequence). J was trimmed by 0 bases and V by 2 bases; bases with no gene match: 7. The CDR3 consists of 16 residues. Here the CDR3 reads CSARIGGDWSTDTQYF. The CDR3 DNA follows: TGCAGTGCTAGAATCGGGGGGGATTGGAGCACAGATACGCAGTATTTT.

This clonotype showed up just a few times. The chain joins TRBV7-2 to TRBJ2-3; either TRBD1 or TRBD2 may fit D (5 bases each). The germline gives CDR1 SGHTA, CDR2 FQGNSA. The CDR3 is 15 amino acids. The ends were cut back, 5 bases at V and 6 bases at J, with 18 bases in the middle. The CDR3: CASSPGPLLADTQYF. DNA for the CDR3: TGTGCCAGCAGCCCGGGACCGCTACTGGCGGATACGCAGTATTTT.

The DNA for the CDR3 is TGCGCCAGCCTGGACAGGGGTGGACACGAGCAGTACTTC. Protein product: CASLDRGGHEQYF. V gene TRBV10-2 combines with J gene TRBJ2-7; 9 positions match TRBD1. This CDR3 region has 13 residues. The germline V gene has CDR1 WSHSY and CDR2 SAAADI. After removal of 8 bases from V and 5 bases from J, the junction contained 7 bases not matched to a gene.

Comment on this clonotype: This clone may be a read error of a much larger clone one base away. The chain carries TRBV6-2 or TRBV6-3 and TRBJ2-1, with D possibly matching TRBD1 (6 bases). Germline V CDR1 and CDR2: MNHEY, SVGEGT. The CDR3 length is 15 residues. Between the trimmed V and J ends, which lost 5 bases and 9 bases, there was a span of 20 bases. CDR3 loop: CASSHTPLEGGEQFF. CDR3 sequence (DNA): TGTGCCAGCAGTCATACACCGCTCGAAGGGGGTGAGCAGTTCTTC.

The CDR3 bases are TGTGCCAGCAGCCCTTTTGAGCGGACCCAGTACTTC. The encoded protein is CASSPFERTQYF. The chain links TRBV3-1 to TRBJ2-5, with unresolved D. V was shortened by 4 bases and J by 7 bases, with 10 bases between the two germline ends. Germline CDR1 LGHDT, CDR2 YNNKEL (reference sequence). The CDR3 is made up of 12 amino acids.